The following is a T cell receptor (beta chain) sequence with its context. Antigen: not known. This specimen comes from a study of cytomegalovirus exposure and HLA in healthy donors. PCR amplification relied on 60 Vbeta primers (plus 13 Jbeta primers). The protocol was immunoSEQ multiplex PCR, while the TCRdb copy is restricted to in-frame clones and leaves out a portion. The sample holds some 99,000 clones, roughly three quarters seen once. The CDR3 contains 15 residues. Germline values: CDR1 SGDLS, CDR2 YYNGEE. Losses at the gene ends were 4 bases for V and 7 bases for J; bases not matched to a gene: 5. Study-wide results and caveats: TRBV6-2, TRBV6-3 and some other V segments were excluded as indistinguishable. TCR beta V- and J-gene trimming, according to a later analysis, was linked to a missense DCLRE1C variant.

The chain joins TRBV9 to TRBJ2-1, with 13 nucleotides matching TRBD2. The sequencing input was PBMCs. The TCR comes from a female donor in good health and CMV-seronegative. The CDR3 protein is CASSLGLAGVNEQFF. The DNA for the CDR3 is TGTGCCAGCAGCCTTGGACTAGCGGGAGTAAATGAGCAGTTCTTC.